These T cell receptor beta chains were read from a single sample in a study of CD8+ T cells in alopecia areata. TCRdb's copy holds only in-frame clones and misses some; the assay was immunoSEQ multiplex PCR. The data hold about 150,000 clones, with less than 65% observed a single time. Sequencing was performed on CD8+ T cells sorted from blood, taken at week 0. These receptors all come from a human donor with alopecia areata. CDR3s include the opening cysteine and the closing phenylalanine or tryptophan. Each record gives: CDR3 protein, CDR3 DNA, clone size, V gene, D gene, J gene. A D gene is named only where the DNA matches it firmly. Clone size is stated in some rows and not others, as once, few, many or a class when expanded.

cdr3_aa: CSVEISGDSTDTQYF; cdr3_nt: TGCAGCGTTGAAATCTCAGGGGATAGCACAGATACGCAGTATTTT; clone_size: NA; v_call: TRBV29-1; d_call: NA; j_call: TRBJ2-3
cdr3_aa: CASTPGGSSNEQFF; cdr3_nt: TGTGCCAGCACCCCGGGGGGGTCTAGCAATGAGCAGTTCTTC; clone_size: many; v_call: TRBV7-3; d_call: TRBD2; j_call: TRBJ2-1
cdr3_aa: CASSPIGENEQFF; cdr3_nt: TGTGCCAGCAGCCCCATAGGGGAGAATGAGCAGTTCTTC; clone_size: NA; v_call: TRBV5-6; d_call: NA; j_call: TRBJ2-1
cdr3_aa: CAWSVSAGSSYNEQFF; cdr3_nt: TGTGCCTGGAGTGTATCGGCGGGGAGCTCCTACAATGAGCAGTTCTTC; clone_size: NA; v_call: TRBV30; d_call: NA; j_call: TRBJ2-1
cdr3_aa: CASSGAGQPQHF; cdr3_nt: TGTGCCAGCAGTGGGGCGGGACAGCCCCAGCATTTT; clone_size: NA; v_call: TRBV2; d_call: NA; j_call: TRBJ1-5
cdr3_aa: CASSSRVGMTGVTEAFF; cdr3_nt: TGTGCCAGCAGCTCCAGGGTTGGTATGACAGGGGTGACTGAAGCTTTCTTT; clone_size: few; v_call: TRBV7-9; d_call: TRBD1; j_call: TRBJ1-1
cdr3_aa: CSARDHGKLFF; cdr3_nt: TGCAGTGCTAGAGATCATGGAAAACTGTTTTTT; clone_size: NA; v_call: TRBV20-1; d_call: NA; j_call: TRBJ1-4
cdr3_aa: CASSHDRPNTEAFF; cdr3_nt: TGTGCCAGCAGCCATGACAGGCCGAACACTGAAGCTTTCTTT; clone_size: NA; v_call: TRBV27; d_call: NA; j_call: TRBJ1-1
cdr3_aa: CASSLKVAGGQFF; cdr3_nt: TGTGCCAGCAGTTTAAAAGTGGCAGGGGGGCAGTTCTTC; clone_size: NA; v_call: TRBV27; d_call: TRBD1; j_call: TRBJ2-1
cdr3_aa: CASSIRGDQPQHF; cdr3_nt: TGTGCCAGTAGTATTCGAGGAGATCAGCCCCAGCATTTT; clone_size: NA; v_call: TRBV19; d_call: NA; j_call: TRBJ1-5
cdr3_aa: CAWSEAARDGYTF; cdr3_nt: TGTGCCTGGAGTGAAGCCGCCAGGGATGGCTACACCTTC; clone_size: few; v_call: TRBV30; d_call: NA; j_call: TRBJ1-2
cdr3_aa: CSVEWEGYTF; cdr3_nt: TGCAGCGTTGAATGGGAAGGCTACACCTTC; clone_size: few; v_call: TRBV29-1; d_call: NA; j_call: TRBJ1-2
cdr3_aa: CASRVQGSYEQYF; cdr3_nt: TGTGCCAGCAGGGTACAGGGGAGCTACGAGCAGTACTTC; clone_size: NA; v_call: TRBV5-6; d_call: TRBD1; j_call: TRBJ2-7
cdr3_aa: CASSVRLAGYEQFF; cdr3_nt: TGTGCCAGCAGCGTCCGACTAGCGGGGTATGAGCAGTTCTTC; clone_size: few; v_call: TRBV7-9; d_call: TRBD2; j_call: TRBJ2-1
cdr3_aa: CASSQGDGSELFF; cdr3_nt: TGTGCCAGCAGCCAAGGAGACGGATCGGAGCTGTTTTTT; clone_size: few; v_call: TRBV14; d_call: NA; j_call: TRBJ2-2
cdr3_aa: CASSKADRGNTEAFF; cdr3_nt: TGTGCCAGCAGCAAGGCAGACAGGGGGAACACTGAAGCTTTCTTT; clone_size: NA; v_call: TRBV9; d_call: TRBD1; j_call: TRBJ1-1
cdr3_aa: CATSRDSSDNGYTF; cdr3_nt: TGTGCCACCAGCAGAGATTCCAGCGACAACGGCTACACCTTC; clone_size: few; v_call: TRBV15; d_call: NA; j_call: TRBJ1-2
cdr3_aa: CASSLGDPGEYGYTF; cdr3_nt: TGTGCCAGCAGCTTAGGGGACCCGGGCGAGTATGGCTACACCTTC; clone_size: few; v_call: TRBV7-3; d_call: NA; j_call: TRBJ1-2
cdr3_aa: CASSLARNEPQHF; cdr3_nt: TGTGCCAGCAGCTTAGCGAGAAACGAGCCCCAGCATTTT; clone_size: NA; v_call: TRBV7-9; d_call: NA; j_call: TRBJ1-5
cdr3_aa: CASSFQDSNEKLFF; cdr3_nt: TGTGCCAGCAGCTTTCAGGATTCTAATGAAAAACTGTTTTTT; clone_size: NA; v_call: TRBV7-9; d_call: NA; j_call: TRBJ1-4